Each of the 30 T cell receptor beta chains below was sequenced from the same sample in a study of naive and memory T cell subsets (dated by TCRdb to about 2017). Receptors were amplified or captured by UMI-ligation and nested PCR. TCRdb shows the sequencer as Illumina MiSeq. An equimolar mix of two oligonucleotides covering both TRBC1 and TRBC2 was used as the beta constant-region primer. Using fastp trimming at Q25 and MiXCR clonotype assembly, TCRdb reanalyzed the public sequencing data and kept in-frame beta chains. Every distinct CDR3 protein forms one entry, paired with its most common genes and DNA. The sample table lists 89,000 or so distinct CDR3 sequences, around 13% of them with a count of one. The top ten clones comprise 0.7% to 0.95% of the sample. The material sequenced was central memory CD4+ T cells from blood. The intended sense of this specimen's cell subset or site label: central memory, CD45RA- CD27+. The receptors stem from a human donor in good health.

V gene TRBV7-6 combines with J gene TRBJ2-3; D might be TRBD2 (6 bases). The CDR3 is 17 residues long. Germline CDR1 SGHVS, CDR2 FNYEAQ. V was cut by 2 bases and J by 6 bases, with 21 bases left in between. In nucleotides, the CDR3 is TGTGCCAGCAGCTTAATACCTCTCGGGAGCTCTTGGGATACGCAGTATTTT. Protein sequence: CASSLIPLGSSWDTQYF. Together with reference TRBV7-6 and TRBJ2-3, the CDR3 gives the full variable domain: GAGVSQSPRYKVTKRGQDVALRCDPISGHVSLYWYRQALGQGPEFLTYFNYEAQQDKSGLPNDRFSAERPEGSISTLTIQRTEQRDSAMYRCASSLIPLGSSWDTQYFGPGTRLTVL.

This clonotype was seen repeatedly, ten times or more. This sequence joins TRBV5-1 and TRBJ2-6, with D perhaps TRBD2 (7 bases). V lost 0 bases, J lost 2 bases, and 12 bases lay in between. CDR3 length: 17 residues. Germline V gives CDR1 SGHRS, CDR2 YFSETQ. The chain's CDR3 is CASSLGGGPPGANVLTF. In DNA, the CDR3 is TGCGCCAGCAGCTTGGGGGGGGGGCCCCCTGGGGCCAACGTCCTGACTTTC.

This clonotype appeared a few times. The rearrangement links TRBV7-2 to TRBJ2-2; D call uncertain. CDR1 is SGHTA and CDR2 is FQGNSA in the germline V gene. V lost 2 bases to trimming and J lost 7 bases, with 11 bases between them. The CDR3 covers 14 residues. Here the CDR3 reads CASSLKRQDGELFF. The CDR3 nucleotides read TGTGCCAGCAGCTTAAAAAGGCAAGACGGGGAGCTGTTTTTT.

In DNA form, the CDR3 reads TGTGCCAGCACCCTAGGGGAACCGTGGGGTGAGCAGTTCTTC. It is translated as CASTLGEPWGEQFF. The chain couples TRBV7-8 to TRBJ2-1; TRBD1 is a possible D gene (5 bases). There are 14 residues in the CDR3. V lost 7 bases and J 9 bases, leaving 19 bases between the germline ends. CDR1 SGHVS and CDR2 FQNEAQ come from the germline V gene.

This clonotype appeared many times. This rearrangement joins TRBV18 to TRBJ2-2; the D is unclear. The CDR3 sequence is 16 residues long. Germline V CDR1 and CDR2: KGHSH, LQKENI. V was clipped by 0 bases and J by 0 bases, with 8 bases between them. The CDR3 nucleotides read TGTGCCAGCTCACCACCGTCGGGTTCGAACACCGGGGAGCTGTTTTTT. It is translated as CASSPPSGSNTGELFF.

This clonotype was seen at least ten times. The rearrangement uses TRBV7-2 and TRBJ2-7; TRBD2 matches at 7 bases. The CDR3 has 15 residues. Germline CDR1 is SGHTA and CDR2 is FQGNSA. The ends lost 5 bases at V and 3 bases at J; junction bases unmatched: 10. The CDR3 spells CASSPTLLANYEQYF. CDR3 coding DNA: TGTGCCAGCAGCCCAACCCTACTAGCGAACTACGAGCAGTACTTC.

The sample holds a few counts of this clonotype. This chain uses TRBV12-3 or TRBV12-4 with TRBJ1-5; tentative D call: TRBD1 (6 bases). The germline V and J ends were trimmed by 7 bases and 0 bases, with 7 bases remaining between them. The CDR3 is 13 amino acids. The DNA for the CDR3 is TGTGCCAGCAACAGGGCTAGCAATCAGCCCCAGCATTTT. This gives the protein CASNRASNQPQHF.

The chain carries TRBV11-2 and TRBJ2-7, with D possibly being TRBD1 (6 bases). V was trimmed by 2 bases and J by 5 bases, leaving 13 bases between them. The CDR3 totals 14 residues. Germline values: CDR1 SGHAT, CDR2 FQNNGV. CDR3 sequence: CASSLNRARDEQYF. The CDR3 bases are TGTGCCAGCAGCTTAAACAGGGCGAGGGACGAGCAGTACTTC.

There are many counts of this clonotype. The genes are TRBV6-1 and TRBJ2-5; 7 bases align to TRBD1. J lost 7 bases, V lost 4 bases, and 0 bases had no gene match. Germline V gene data show CDR1 as MNHNS and CDR2 as SASEGT. The CDR3 spans 11 residues. The CDR3 region has the DNA TGTGCCAGCAGTGGACAGGGGACCCAGTACTTC. Its protein product is CASSGQGTQYF.

There are a few counts of this clonotype. The chain is built from TRBV19 and TRBJ2-7, with D possibly matching TRBD2 (5 bases). V gave up 5 bases and J gave up 2 bases, with 13 bases separating them. Germline V lookup: CDR1 LNHDA, CDR2 SQIVND (reference sequence). The CDR3 runs to 14 residues. The CDR3 here is CASSATGWAYEQYF. CDR3 sequence (DNA): TGTGCCAGTAGTGCGACGGGGTGGGCCTACGAGCAGTACTTC. The full variable domain, in which reference TRBV19 and TRBJ2-7 provide the parts outside the CDR3, is DGGITQSPKYLFRKEGQNVTLSCEQNLNHDAMYWYRQDPGQGLRLIYYSQIVNDFQKGDIAEGYSVSREKKESFPLTVTSAQKNPTAFYLCASSATGWAYEQYFGPGTRLTVT.

The chain carries TRBV7-2 and TRBJ2-3; maybe TRBD2 (6 bases). Germline values: CDR1 SGHTA, CDR2 FQGNSA. The CDR3 has 16 amino acids. V lost 1 base, J lost 5 bases, and 16 bases lay in between. The CDR3 spells CASSLDGRGWVDTQYF. In DNA, the CDR3 is TGTGCCAGCAGCTTAGACGGGAGAGGTTGGGTAGATACGCAGTATTTT.

This clonotype was detected ten times or more. The chain links TRBV11-2 to TRBJ1-1, with no clear D. Germline loops: CDR1 SGHAT, CDR2 FQNNGV. V lost 3 bases to trimming and J lost 3 bases, with 5 bases between them. There are 12 residues in the CDR3. The CDR3 nucleotides read TGTGCCAGCAGCTTTGGTTACACTGAAGCTTTCTTT. Translation: CASSFGYTEAFF.

The rearrangement joins TRBV7-2 to TRBJ1-4; the match to TRBD1 covers 9 bases. Germline V gives CDR1 SGHTA, CDR2 FQGNSA. The junction had 9 bases not matched to a gene; V was cut back by 2 bases and J by 8 bases. The CDR3 totals 16 residues. For the CDR3, the DNA is TGTGCCAGCAGCTTAACAGGGGGCGTTGGAAGCGAAAAACTGTTTTTT. Encoded protein: CASSLTGGVGSEKLFF.

J is TRBJ2-1 and V is TRBV18; D unclear. V lost 1 base and J lost 10, with 8 bases in between. Germline CDR1 is KGHSH and CDR2 is LQKENI. CDR3 size: 12 residues. CDR3: CASSPQAQEQFF. The CDR3 bases are TGTGCCAGCTCACCACAGGCCCAAGAGCAGTTCTTC.

This clonotype showed up just a few times. The chain has TRBV20-1 and TRBJ2-1; tentative D call: TRBD2 (5 bases). CDR3 length: 11 amino acids. Trimming pared 7 bases from V and 7 bases from J, leaving 11 bases between. Germline CDR1 DFQATT, CDR2 SNEGSKA (reference sequence). CDR3 loop: CSGEGLNEQFF. The CDR3 DNA reads as TGCAGTGGCGAGGGTTTAAATGAGCAGTTCTTC.

The chain is built from TRBV30 and TRBJ1-1; unclear D gene. This CDR3 is built from 14 residues. The ends were cut back, 0 bases at V and 3 bases at J, with 11 bases in the middle. Germline assignment: CDR1 GTSNPN and CDR2 SVGIG (reference sequence). The CDR3 protein is CAWSVFPVDTEAFF. The CDR3, as DNA: TGTGCCTGGAGTGTATTCCCGGTGGACACTGAAGCTTTCTTT.

The chain joins TRBV5-6 to TRBJ2-3; 10 positions match TRBD2. V lost 2 bases, J lost 5 bases, and 8 bases stayed unmatched. The germline V gene has CDR1 SGHDT and CDR2 YYEEEE. The CDR3 contains 16 residues. This CDR3 is CASSLWGLAKGDTQYF. The CDR3 DNA sequence: TGTGCCAGCAGCTTATGGGGACTAGCGAAAGGAGATACGCAGTATTTT.

The rearrangement uses TRBV7-2 and TRBJ2-7, with D unresolved. Germline lookup yields CDR1 SGHTA and CDR2 FQGNSA. V lost 3 bases and J 3 bases, leaving 12 bases between the germline ends. The CDR3 is 14 residues long. Written as DNA, the CDR3 is TGTGCCAGCAGCTTCGACACGGTCGTCTACGAGCAGTACTTC. It codes for CASSFDTVVYEQYF.

This clonotype occurred a few times. The chain links TRBV12-3 or TRBV12-4 to TRBJ2-7; 10 bases are shared with TRBD1. The CDR3 is 16 residues long. Germline trimming cut 4 bases from V and 3 bases from J; bases unmatched to any gene: 9. In nucleotides, the CDR3 is TGTGCCAGCAGTTCGGAGGGACAGGGGAGGATCTACGAGCAGTACTTC. The encoded protein is CASSSEGQGRIYEQYF.

This clonotype was seen more than once but under ten times. V and J are TRBV3-1 and TRBJ1-2; the D is unclear. Trimming took off 0 bases at V and 3 bases at J, with 14 bases between the two ends. This CDR3 has 16 residues. The germline V gene encodes CDR1 LGHDT and CDR2 YNNKEL (reference sequence). The CDR3: CASSQDPGKLHYGYTF. CDR3 in DNA: TGTGCCAGCAGCCAAGATCCGGGCAAACTCCACTATGGCTACACCTTC. Using reference TRBV3-1 and TRBJ1-2 for the parts outside the CDR3, the full variable domain is DTAVSQTPKYLVTQMGNDKSIKCEQNLGHDTMYWYKQDSKKFLKIMFSYNNKELIINETVPNRFSPKSPDKAHLNLHINSLELGDSAVYFCASSQDPGKLHYGYTFGSGTRLTVV.

The sample holds many counts of this clonotype. The J gene is TRBJ2-3, the V gene TRBV2; maybe TRBD2 (5 bases). Looked up from germline, CDR1 is SNHLY and CDR2 is FYNNEI. The CDR3 runs 15 residues. Trimming removed 6 bases from V and 3 bases from J, with 16 bases in between. CDR3 in amino acids: CASSALGEVTDTQYF. The CDR3, as DNA: TGTGCCAGCAGCGCACTAGGCGAGGTAACAGATACGCAGTATTTT.

This chain joins TRBV6-6 and TRBJ2-6; 7 bases fit TRBD1. From germline, CDR1 is MNHNY and CDR2 SVGAGI (reference sequence). V lost 4 bases and J lost 0; bases outside the gene matches: 6. The CDR3 covers 17 residues. The CDR3: CASSSGQSSSGANVLTF. The CDR3 nucleotides read TGTGCCAGCAGTTCGGGACAGAGCTCCTCTGGGGCCAACGTCCTGACTTTC.

This chain joins TRBV29-1 and TRBJ1-3; possibly TRBD1 for D (5 bases). Germline V CDR1 and CDR2: SQVTM, ANQGSEA. V lost 5 bases and J lost 4, with 18 bases in between. The CDR3 runs to 15 residues. CDR3 coding DNA: TGCAGCGTTTCTCTTCAACAGGATTCAGGAAACACCATATATTTT. The encoded protein is CSVSLQQDSGNTIYF.

This clonotype was picked up many times. The V call is TRBV2, the J call TRBJ2-3, with TRBD1 as a possible D gene (6 bases). The V gene's germline CDR1 is SNHLY and CDR2 FYNNEI. V lost 8 bases, J lost 6 bases, and 15 bases lay in between. This CDR3 has 13 amino acids. CDR3 DNA: TGTGCCAGCGGGGGCCCCCCACTCGATACGCAGTATTTT. Translating it yields CASGGPPLDTQYF.

The chain employs TRBV9 and TRBJ2-3; D gene uncertain. Germline V gene data show CDR1 as SGDLS and CDR2 as YYNGEE. This CDR3 contains 11 residues. V was shortened by 0 bases and J by 4 bases, with 0 bases between the two germline ends. The CDR3 DNA follows: TGTGCCAGCAGCGTAGCAGATACGCAGTATTTT. This encodes CASSVADTQYF.

This clonotype was recorded many times. The V and J genes are TRBV10-3 and TRBJ2-3; 8 nucleotides agree with TRBD2. The V segment lost 1 base and the J segment 5 bases; nucleotides outside the gene matches: 14. The germline V gene has CDR1 ENHRY and CDR2 SYGVKD. The CDR3 is 18 residues long. The CDR3 region has the DNA TGTGCCATCAGTGAGTATGTCACCCGGACTAGCCAAGGAGATACGCAGTATTTT. Amino acid sequence: CAISEYVTRTSQGDTQYF.

Only a few counts were recorded for this clonotype. This chain joins TRBV6-9 and TRBJ2-1; 10 bases agree with TRBD2. CDR3 length equals 18 residues. V gave up 2 bases and J gave up 8 bases; unmatched junction bases: 15. Germline loops: CDR1 MNHGY, CDR2 SVAAGI. The CDR3 sequence: CASSYGTSGRADKDEQFF. DNA for the CDR3: TGTGCCAGCAGTTATGGAACAAGCGGGAGGGCCGATAAAGATGAGCAGTTCTTC.

This clonotype was picked up a small number of times. This chain uses TRBV7-9 with TRBJ2-6; D is unresolved. The CDR3 is made up of 14 amino acids. In germline, CDR1 is SEHNR, CDR2 FQNEAQ (reference sequence). V lost 6 bases to trimming and J lost 0 bases, with 6 bases between them. In DNA form, the CDR3 reads TGTGCCAGCAGTCCCAGCTCTGGGGCCAACGTCCTGACTTTC. This encodes CASSPSSGANVLTF.

The chain carries TRBV27 and TRBJ2-1; unclear D gene. This CDR3 has 13 residues. Trimming took off 8 bases at V and 0 bases at J, with 8 bases between the two ends. CDR1 and CDR2 from the germline V gene are MNHEY and SMNVEV (reference sequence). For the CDR3, the DNA is TGTGCCAGCGCACAGAGCTCCTACAATGAGCAGTTCTTC. As protein: CASAQSSYNEQFF.

This clonotype appeared many times. The rearrangement links TRBV5-5 to TRBJ2-5; 8 bases align to TRBD1. Trimming took 4 bases from V and 4 from J; bases not matched to a gene: 12. The CDR3 is made up of 16 amino acids. Germline V gene data show CDR1 as SGHKS and CDR2 as YYEKEE (reference sequence). The CDR3 DNA reads as TGTGCCAGCAGCGGTCTCGGGACAGGAGGGGTAGAGACCCAGTACTTC. Its protein is CASSGLGTGGVETQYF.